Shown below are 20 T cell receptor beta chains from a single sample sequenced in a study of Graves' ophthalmopathy and Graves' hyperthyroidism. Amplification of TCR beta CDR3 regions used RNA transcripts. The workflow started with a first-round RT-PCR run with HTBI primers and then moved on to a second-round multiplex PCR. TCRdb re-analysed the multiplex PCR reads in MiXCR, keeping a single row per CDR3 protein. The sample carries 600,000 to 950,000 distinct CDR3 sequences, roughly 41% recorded once. The sequenced material came from peripheral blood. Receptors originate from an adult man with Graves' ophthalmopathy.

The gene calls are TRBV10-3 and TRBJ1-3, with a possible D match to TRBD1 (5 bases). The CDR3 consists of 13 residues. In germline, CDR1 is ENHRY, CDR2 SYGVKD. The V end lost 10 bases, the J end lost 2 bases, and 12 bases lay between the germline ends. CDR3 sequence reads: CASDRGTGNTIYF. The CDR3 region has the DNA TGTGCCAGCGATCGGGGGACTGGAAACACCATATATTTT.

This clonotype appeared a few times. The V call is TRBV20-1, the J call TRBJ2-7, with TRBD2 matching 9 bases. The germline V gene encodes CDR1 DFQATT and CDR2 SNEGSKA (reference sequence). This CDR3 has 16 residues. Losses at the gene ends were 0 bases for V and 5 bases for J; bases not matched to a gene: 11. The CDR3 DNA follows: TGCAGTGCTAGAGATCAAGGTAGCGGGAGTGTCCACGAGCAGTACTTC. Translated: CSARDQGSGSVHEQYF.

The V gene is TRBV25-1, the J gene TRBJ2-2; maybe TRBD1 (5 bases). Trimming stripped 6 bases from V and 6 bases from J, with 17 bases between. This CDR3 contains 15 residues. CDR1 and CDR2 from the germline V gene are MGHDK and SYGVNS. CDR3 nucleotide sequence: TGTGCCAGCAGGGGCAGGGCGAGTCGCGCCGGGGAGCTGTTTTTT. This gives the protein CASRGRASRAGELFF.

The sample holds a few counts of this clonotype. V and J are TRBV25-1 and TRBJ2-2; D uncertain. CDR3 length: 14 residues. Germline CDR1 is MGHDK and CDR2 is SYGVNS. Trimming removed 3 bases from V and 3 bases from J, with 8 bases in between. The CDR3 reads CASSEATYTGELFF. The CDR3 DNA reads TGTGCCAGCAGTGAGGCCACCTACACCGGGGAGCTGTTTTTT.

This chain links TRBV25-1 with TRBJ2-2; 8 bases are shared with TRBD2. The CDR3 covers 14 residues. Germline V gene sequence: CDR1 MGHDK, CDR2 SYGVNS. Unmatched junction bases numbered 5, after V lost 7 bases and J lost 4 bases. In DNA, the CDR3 is TGTGCCAGCATGCGGGGGGCGGGCACCGGGGAGCTGTTTTTT. It yields the protein CASMRGAGTGELFF.

The chain employs TRBV7-9 and TRBJ2-7; possibly TRBD2 for D (6 bases). Germline CDR1 is SEHNR and CDR2 is FQNEAQ (reference sequence). This CDR3 is 18 amino acids long. Trimming pared 5 bases from V and 0 bases from J, leaving 23 bases between. CDR3 in DNA: TGTGCCAGCAGCGGACTAACCCCGGGACCCTATAACTCCTACGAGCAGTACTTC. Protein sequence: CASSGLTPGPYNSYEQYF.

The rearrangement joins TRBV2 to TRBJ1-1; 7 bases line up with TRBD1. The germline gives CDR1 SNHLY, CDR2 FYNNEI. This CDR3 comprises 17 residues. Trimming removed 5 bases from V and 2 bases from J; junction bases left unmatched: 14. The chain's CDR3 is CASSYPWGQLINTEAFF. The CDR3 DNA is TGTGCCAGCAGTTACCCTTGGGGACAGCTCATAAACACTGAAGCTTTCTTT.

This clonotype was recorded at least ten times. The rearrangement joins TRBV29-1 to TRBJ1-4; unclear D gene. CDR3 size: 13 residues. The germline V gene has CDR1 SQVTM and CDR2 ANQGSEA. The V end was cut by 6 bases, the J end by 5 bases, with 13 bases between. The CDR3 bases are TGCAGCGTGCTACTTGGAGGAAATGAAAAACTGTTTTTT. It encodes CSVLLGGNEKLFF.

The gene calls are TRBV7-2 and TRBJ2-5; 8 bases map to TRBD1. CDR1 is SGHTA and CDR2 is FQGNSA in the germline V gene. J gave up 5 bases and V 5 bases, and 7 bases lay outside the gene matches. This CDR3 region has 14 residues. CDR3: CASSQPGQDETQYF. CDR3 in DNA: TGTGCCAGCAGCCAACCGGGACAGGATGAGACCCAGTACTTC.

This clonotype was seen many times. V is TRBV29-1 and J is TRBJ1-2; tentative D call: TRBD1 (5 bases). The germline V gene has CDR1 SQVTM and CDR2 ANQGSEA. V shed 6 bases and J shed 0 bases, with 11 bases lying between them. The CDR3 spans 13 residues. CDR3 sequence reads: CSVRDGANYGYTF. The CDR3 DNA reads TGCAGCGTCCGGGACGGTGCTAACTATGGCTACACCTTC.

This clonotype was seen repeatedly, ten times or more. This chain connects TRBV20-1 to TRBJ2-7, with 9 nucleotides matching TRBD2. This CDR3 is 13 amino acids long. V shed 4 bases and J 3 bases; nucleotides not matched to a gene: 4. Germline CDR1 is DFQATT and CDR2 is SNEGSKA (reference sequence). The CDR3 sequence: CSATGLANYEQYF. DNA of the CDR3: TGCAGTGCTACGGGACTAGCCAACTACGAGCAGTACTTC.

The chain carries TRBV19 and TRBJ1-5; the match to TRBD1 covers 10 bases. Trimming at V came to 7 bases and at J to 5 bases, leaving 5 bases not matched to a gene. In germline, CDR1 is LNHDA, CDR2 SQIVND (reference sequence). The CDR3 has 14 amino acids. CDR3 DNA sequence: TGTGCCAGTACCGCCGGGACAGGGGATCAGCCCCAGCATTTT. Translation: CASTAGTGDQPQHF. Drawing the rest from reference TRBV19 and TRBJ1-5, the complete variable domain is DGGITQSPKYLFRKEGQNVTLSCEQNLNHDAMYWYRQDPGQGLRLIYYSQIVNDFQKGDIAEGYSVSREKKESFPLTVTSAQKNPTAFYLCASTAGTGDQPQHFGDGTRLSIL.

This chain links TRBV7-6 with TRBJ1-1, with 8 bases lining up with TRBD1. The CDR3 contains 14 residues. The ends lost 6 bases at V and 4 bases at J; junction bases unmatched: 7. CDR1 is SGHVS and CDR2 is FNYEAQ in the germline V gene. CDR3 sequence (DNA): TGTGCCAGCAGGGAGGACAGGGCAATCACTGAAGCTTTCTTT. It is translated as CASREDRAITEAFF.

The chain links TRBV7-9 to TRBJ1-5, with D perhaps matching TRBD1 (6 bases). Germline CDR1 is SEHNR and CDR2 is FQNEAQ (reference sequence). This CDR3 spans 13 amino acids. V was shortened by 1 base and J by 11 bases, with 12 bases between the two germline ends. The CDR3 loop reads CASSLEGGKSQHF. The CDR3 bases are TGTGCCAGCAGCTTAGAAGGGGGGAAGTCCCAGCATTTT.

This clonotype was seen ten or more times. This chain connects TRBV7-3 to TRBJ1-1; the D is unclear. Trimming pared 3 bases from V and 3 bases from J, leaving 8 bases between. There are 13 residues in the CDR3. CDR1 and CDR2 from the germline V gene are SGHTA and FQGTGA. The CDR3 loop is CASSFSEHTEAFF. For the CDR3, the DNA is TGTGCCAGCAGCTTCTCAGAACACACTGAAGCTTTCTTT.

This clonotype was detected only a few times. The V call is TRBV7-2, the J call TRBJ1-5; no clear D gene. The V gene lost 6 bases and the J gene lost 2 bases, with 11 bases spanning the gap. CDR1 and CDR2 from the germline V gene are SGHTA and FQGNSA. CDR3 length: 14 amino acids. The CDR3 region is CASSYIGGNQPQHF. The CDR3 bases are TGTGCCAGCAGTTACATAGGCGGCAATCAGCCCCAGCATTTT.

The chain employs TRBV2 and TRBJ1-2; 8 bases match TRBD1. The CDR3 runs to 12 residues. The germline CDR1 and CDR2 sequences are SNHLY and FYNNEI. Trimming at V came to 5 bases and at J to 7 bases, leaving 3 bases not matched to a gene. CDR3 DNA sequence: TGTGCCAGCAGTCGGACAGGGATTGGCTACACCTTC. Amino acids: CASSRTGIGYTF. Drawing the rest from reference TRBV2 and TRBJ1-2, the complete variable domain is EPEVTQTPSHQVTQMGQEVILRCVPISNHLYFYWYRQILGQKVEFLVSFYNNEISEKSEIFDDQFSVERPDGSNFTLKIRSTKLEDSAMYFCASSRTGIGYTFGSGTRLTVV.

The genes are TRBV2 and TRBJ2-7; 8 bases are a match to TRBD2. The J call may be in error: the DNA end matches TRBJ2-1 better. Germline lookup yields CDR1 SNHLY and CDR2 FYNNEI. The CDR3 is 16 residues long. In DNA form, the CDR3 reads TGTGCCAGCAGTGACCCCGGGAGGGCCTTGGGCGATGAGCAGTTCTTC. As protein: CASSDPGRALGDEQFF.

The sample holds many counts of this clonotype. V usage is TRBV7-2 and J usage is TRBJ2-7; TRBD2 matches 7 bases. With 6 bases clipped from V and 4 bases from J, the junction kept 12 bases outside the gene matches. The germline CDR1 and CDR2 sequences are SGHTA and FQGNSA. The CDR3 contains 15 residues. The CDR3 DNA sequence: TGTGCCAGCAGACGTCAGGGAGGGGCTTCGTACGAGCAGTACTTC. Its protein product is CASRRQGGASYEQYF. Combining the CDR3 with reference TRBV7-2 and TRBJ2-7 gives the whole variable domain GAGVSQSPSNKVTEKGKDVELRCDPISGHTALYWYRQSLGQGLEFLIYFQGNSAPDKSGLPSDRFSAERTGGSVSTLTIQRTQQEDSAVYLCASRRQGGASYEQYFGPGTRLTVT.

The CDR3 reads CAISVKAGDFNYGYTF. CDR3 nucleotide sequence: TGTGCCATCAGCGTTAAGGCGGGGGACTTTAACTATGGCTACACCTTC. The gene calls are TRBV10-3 and TRBJ1-2; TRBD1 might be the D (5 bases). The CDR3 contains 16 residues. Germline V gene data show CDR1 as ENHRY and CDR2 as SYGVKD. V gave up 6 bases and J gave up 1 base, with 18 bases separating them.